One and the same sample provided the 8 T cell receptor beta chains below, sequenced in a study of blood T cell repertoires in COVID-19 (dated by TCRdb to 2018 to 2020). The library was prepared using the immunoSEQ multiplex PCR assay. The immuneACCESS repertoire file appears here via TCRdb, limited to in-frame rearrangements. These files lack a portion of the clones; in checked studies, under half of the deficit traces to unresolved V genes, and the cause of the others is not known. Here the sample has 100,000 to 120,000 clones; approximately 85% occur a single time. The leading ten clones occupy about 6.1% of the sample. The material sequenced was peripheral blood. Every receptor here comes from a woman between 55 and 75 years old with COVID-19, enrolled during active disease.

The rearrangement joins TRBV5-3 to TRBJ1-4; 8 nucleotides match TRBD1. TRBV5-3 is recorded as an ORF, its role being uncertain. V lost 3 bases to trimming and J lost 8 bases; unmatched junction nucleotides: 6. CDR3 length: 14 amino acids. The CDR3 DNA is TGTGCCAGAAGCTCCCAGGGGGCTGAGGAAAAACTGTTTTTT. This sequence encodes CARSSQGAEEKLFF.

V usage is TRBV3-1 (or the pseudogene TRBV3-2) and J usage is TRBJ1-4; a possible D gene is TRBD1 (5 bases). The CDR3 consists of 18 residues. With 1 base removed from V and 0 bases from J, the gap between germline ends came to 15 bases. Germline CDR1 LGHDT, CDR2 YNNKEL (reference sequence). The CDR3 protein is CASSQARLRVATNEKLFF. For the CDR3, the DNA is TGTGCCAGCAGCCAAGCTCGACTCAGGGTTGCAACTAATGAAAAACTGTTTTTT.

V gene TRBV30 combines with J gene TRBJ2-7; 7 bases align to TRBD2. Trimming took 4 bases from V and 3 from J; bases not matched to a gene: 9. The CDR3 spans 14 residues. From germline, CDR1 is GTSNPN and CDR2 SVGIG (reference sequence). The CDR3 bases are TGTGCCTGGACGCCAGCGGGGATGGGCTACGAGCAGTACTTC. Translated: CAWTPAGMGYEQYF.

This clone has just one count. J is TRBJ1-2 and V is TRBV6-5, with TRBD1 matching over 7 bases. CDR1 MNHEY and CDR2 SVGAGI come from the germline V gene. With V trimmed by 4 bases and J by 4 bases, 9 bases remained unmatched. The CDR3 loop spans 15 amino acids. The CDR3 coding sequence is TGTGCCAGCAGTTCCCCTACAGGGGCCCTCTATGGCTACACCTTC. Translated, it gives CASSSPTGALYGYTF.

The chain uses TRBV5-1 and TRBJ2-2; D unclear. Trimming left V 2 bases short and J 1 base short, with 6 bases between. This CDR3 is built from 14 residues. CDR1 and CDR2 (germline): SGHRS, YFSETQ. The CDR3 protein is CASSFNWNTGELFF. CDR3 nucleotides: TGCGCCAGCAGCTTTAACTGGAACACCGGGGAGCTGTTTTTT.

The chain combines TRBV6-2 or TRBV6-3 with TRBJ1-1, with TRBD1 as a possible D gene (5 bases). V lost 5 bases, J lost 8 bases, and 12 bases lay in between. This CDR3 contains 12 residues. Germline assignment: CDR1 MNHEY and CDR2 SVGEGT. CDR3 nucleotide sequence: TGTGCCAGCAGTCCGGAGGGGTTGGAAGCTTTCTTT. It codes for CASSPEGLEAFF.

CDR3 nucleotides: TGTGCCAGTAGTATCTGGCAGGGTCGGGAAAAACTGTTTTTT. Its protein is CASSIWQGREKLFF. The rearrangement links TRBV19 to TRBJ1-4, with a possible D match to TRBD1 (5 bases). Germline CDR1 is LNHDA and CDR2 is SQIVND (reference sequence). Trimming pared 3 bases from V and 8 bases from J, leaving 13 bases between. The CDR3 totals 14 residues.

The rearrangement joins TRBV5-1 to TRBJ1-1, with D unresolved. Germline values: CDR1 SGHRS, CDR2 YFSETQ. Deletions cut 0 bases from V and 0 bases from J, with 3 bases between. This CDR3 region has 13 residues. The CDR3 spells CASSLDMNTEAFF. The CDR3 bases are TGCGCCAGCAGCTTGGACATGAACACTGAAGCTTTCTTT.